This T cell receptor beta chain was profiled in a study of blood T cells in healthy people across ages (dated by TCRdb to between 2015 and 2016). A note on the overall study: In model experiments, template switching captured roughly one uniquely barcoded TCR beta cDNA molecule for every two T cells. Using deep sequencing normalized with unique cDNA molecular identifiers, the study measured how TCR beta repertoire diversity changes with age. The donors were divided into four age groups: young (average approximately 16 years), middle-aged (about 40), aged (62) and long-lived (around 87). To avoid experimental bias, donors of different ages were spread randomly across the sequencing lanes. For two donors (one aged 18 to 29 and one aged 80 or older), the study analyzed two additional independent replicas of 1 million unique cDNA reads from the same blood draw.

The roughly 39 donors, aged roughly 6 to 95 years, were systemically healthy Caucasian individuals from Russia. Ten milliliters of peripheral blood were collected from each donor into EDTA-treated Vacutainer tubes. Ficoll-Paque density-gradient centrifugation was used to isolate PBMCs, with at least 7 million per sample. Trizol reagent was used to extract total RNA from the PBMCs, yielding at least 5.5 micrograms per sample. Naive CD45RAhigh/CD27high T cell percentages were measured by flow cytometry on a PBMC aliquot from every donor. The method was 5' RACE. For sequencing, an Illumina HiSeq 2500 was employed. The second PCR ran for roughly 7 to 12 cycles and used a J-beta primer mix along with a sample-barcoded 5' primer. A template-switch 5' adaptor carrying 12 random nucleotides introduced a unique molecular identifier onto each TCR beta cDNA molecule. At least 2.5 million CDR3-containing paired-end reads were obtained from each sample. First-strand cDNA was synthesized from all RNA with the Mint cDNA synthesis kit, primed by a TRBC-specific oligonucleotide. Following uracil-DNA glycosylase treatment, a first 18-cycle PCR with universal primers M1SS and BC2_uni_R was performed on all cDNA. As for the authors' bioinformatics: Normalization of each sample was performed by random selection of 1 million high-quality reads, each carrying a distinct molecular identifier. Reads sharing molecular identifiers were discarded rather than binned into consensus sequences. MiTCR, run with a Q25 quality threshold and the strictest error-elimination algorithm, handled CDR3 identification, clonotype clustering and error correction. A nonparametric unseen species model with Euler transformation was used to estimate lower-bound total TCR beta diversity. Using fastp trimming at Q25 and MiXCR clonotype assembly, TCRdb reanalyzed the public sequencing data and kept in-frame beta chains. One record per CDR3 amino acid sequence lists the most common genes and DNA. The V and J calls were determined by TCRdb, not by the authors. This sample has some 1.5 million distinct CDR3 sequences in its table, and roughly 30% of those were observed once. The ten largest make up 7.7% of the sample.

V and J lose 4 bases and 1 base, and a span of 12 bases separates them. Spanning cysteine to phenylalanine, the CDR3 consists of 14 amino acids. Kept here is only the CDR3 DNA, which spans 42 bases and is read in frame from base 1. CDR1 and CDR2 are drawn from the germline V gene: SGHDT, YYEEEE. Ten or more counts support this clonotype. The antigen this receptor binds is unknown. No base qualities exist here, and no much larger clone lies one base off it. Summary of the overall study and its limitations: Observed TCR beta diversity per million T cells fell roughly linearly with age, and a significant reduction was already apparent by age approximately 40. Compared with the aged group, more naive CD4+ T cells, fewer expanded clones and increased TCR diversity were shown by the long-lived group, suggesting age selection. The CMV infection status of donors was not known, potentially confounding age-related changes in expanded clonotypes. Estimates of total diversity based on one million sequenced T cells were regarded as lower bounds and as underestimates. There was a strong correlation between observed TCR beta diversity and the percentage of naive T cells measured by flow cytometry. Because profiling used bulk unsorted PBMCs, naive and antigen-experienced compartments could not be compared conclusively.

Recombination linked TRBV5-6 to TRBJ2-7, with TRBD1 as a weak D call on 5 bases. Source material: blood. This clonotype originated in a woman in her twenties or thirties in good health. The CDR3 has the sequence CASSRRTPSYEQYF. The nucleotides read TGTGCCAGCAGCCGCCGGACACCATCCTACGAGCAGTACTTC.